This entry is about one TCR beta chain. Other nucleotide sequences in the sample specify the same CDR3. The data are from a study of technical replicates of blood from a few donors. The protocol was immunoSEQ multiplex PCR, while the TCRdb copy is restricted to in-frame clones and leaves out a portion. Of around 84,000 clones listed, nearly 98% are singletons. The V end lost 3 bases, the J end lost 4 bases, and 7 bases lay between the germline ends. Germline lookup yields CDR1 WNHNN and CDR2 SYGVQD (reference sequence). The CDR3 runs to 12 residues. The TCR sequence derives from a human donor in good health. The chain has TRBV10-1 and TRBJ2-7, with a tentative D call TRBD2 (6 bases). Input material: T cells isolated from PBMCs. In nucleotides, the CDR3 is TGCGCCAGCAGTGATGGGAGGTACGAGCAGTACTTC. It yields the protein CASSDGRYEQYF.